This T cell receptor beta chain came from a study of vaccination effects on CD4 cells after COVID-19. This clone was seen a few times. Its specificity is not known. CDR1 and CDR2 from the germline V gene are SGHKS and YYEKEE (reference sequence). The CDR3 is 12 residues long. J lost 10 bases, V lost 1 base, and 4 bases had no gene match. The assay was immunoSEQ multiplex PCR, and TCRdb's table has in-frame clones only and misses some. The data hold tens of thousands of clones, with more than 60% observed a single time. Points from the study as a whole: Late after vaccination, infection- and vaccine-induced clones showed marked clonal contraction.

Following culture for roughly 10 days, CD4+ T cells were isolated. People in the vaccine group had not been infected with SARS-CoV-2 before, and their nucleocapsid antibodies were negative. Both day 3 and day 7 saw half the medium replaced with IL-2 medium. The source is a human donor who received a COVID-19 vaccine. This sequence joins TRBV5-5 and TRBJ1-2; 7 bases agree with TRBD1. The sample in question was CD4+ T cells from PBMCs cultured without peptide, obtained before COVID-19 vaccination. The CDR3 region is CASSLRQGYYTF. CDR3 coding DNA: TGTGCCAGCAGCTTGAGACAGGGATACTACACCTTC.